Listed here are 23 T cell receptor beta chains from one sample, sequenced in a study of blood T cell repertoires in COVID-19. Sequencing was performed with immunoSEQ multiplex PCR; in TCRdb, only in-frame clones are kept and a portion is missing. The sample has 350,000 or so clones, 89% seen once. Sequenced input: peripheral blood. The source is a woman in her sixties or seventies with COVID-19, enrolled during active disease.

The rearrangement joins TRBV19 to TRBJ1-5; weak D call: TRBD1 (5 bases). The germline V and J ends were trimmed by 3 bases and 7 bases, with 13 bases remaining between them. Germline loops: CDR1 LNHDA, CDR2 SQIVND (reference sequence). The CDR3 loop spans 14 amino acids. Written as DNA, the CDR3 is TGTGCCAGTAGTATCGCCAGGGCCGACCAGCCCCAGCATTTT. The encoded protein is CASSIARADQPQHF.

In DNA, the CDR3 is TGTGCCAGCAGTGAAAACCCTACGACAGGGAGAGGAAACACCATATATTTT. This encodes CASSENPTTGRGNTIYF. The chain couples TRBV6-1 to TRBJ1-3; the match to TRBD1 covers 7 bases. V gave up 2 bases and J gave up 4 bases; unmatched junction bases: 11. The CDR3 length is 17 residues. Looked up from germline, CDR1 is MNHNS and CDR2 is SASEGT.

The chain has TRBV2 and TRBJ1-1, with a weak D call TRBD1 (5 bases). With 3 bases removed from V and 2 bases from J, the gap between germline ends came to 10 bases. The CDR3 runs to 14 residues. Germline V gene sequence: CDR1 SNHLY, CDR2 FYNNEI. For the CDR3, the DNA is TGTGCCAGCAGTGACCGGGGGGAAAACACTGAAGCTTTCTTT. Encoded protein: CASSDRGENTEAFF.

This clone was found a few times. V is TRBV4-1 and J is TRBJ1-6; 9 bases align to TRBD1. Germline CDR1 and CDR2: MGHRA and YSYEKL. V shed 4 bases and J 10 bases; nucleotides not matched to a gene: 8. The CDR3 sequence is 15 residues long. CDR3 in amino acids: CASSPGQGLSSPLHF. CDR3 DNA: TGCGCCAGCAGCCCGGGACAGGGATTATCCTCACCCCTCCACTTT.

The gene calls are TRBV7-3 and TRBJ1-1, with D hard to call. The ends were cut back, 5 bases at V and 0 bases at J, with 16 bases in the middle. The CDR3 length is 16 residues. The germline V gene has CDR1 SGHTA and CDR2 FQGTGA. CDR3 nucleotides: TGTGCCAGCAGCCCCGGGAGGGTGAATATGAACACTGAAGCTTTCTTT. It encodes CASSPGRVNMNTEAFF.

The chain is built from TRBV7-9 and TRBJ1-5; 10 nucleotides match TRBD1. Trimming took 4 bases from V and 5 from J; bases not matched to a gene: 5. This CDR3 region has 15 residues. Germline CDR1 reads SEHNR; CDR2 reads FQNEAQ (reference sequence). The CDR3 DNA reads TGTGCCAGCAGCTCCTTCGGGACAGGGGATCAGCCCCAGCATTTT. This gives the protein CASSSFGTGDQPQHF.

The rearrangement joins TRBV6-5 to TRBJ1-1, with TRBD1 identical over 8 bases. Unmatched junction bases numbered 10, after V lost 6 bases and J lost 7 bases. There are 14 residues in the CDR3. Germline V CDR1 and CDR2: MNHEY, SVGAGI. As DNA, the CDR3 is TGTGCCAGCAGGGCCCCGGGCGGGACAGGTGAAGCTTTCTTT. This codes for CASRAPGGTGEAFF.

Only a few counts were recorded for this clone. The rearrangement uses TRBV11-1 and TRBJ1-4; no definite D call. V lost 5 bases and J 6 bases, leaving 10 bases between the germline ends. The CDR3 contains 13 residues. CDR1 SGHAT and CDR2 FQDESV come from the germline V gene (reference sequence). The CDR3: CASSKYRHEKLFF. CDR3 bases: TGTGCCAGCAGCAAGTACAGACATGAAAAACTGTTTTTT.

The chain combines TRBV5-1 with TRBJ1-2; no firm D call. The CDR3 extends over 14 amino acids. Trimming took off 1 base at V and 8 bases at J, with 15 bases between the two ends. The germline CDR1 and CDR2 sequences are SGHRS and YFSETQ. Written as DNA, the CDR3 is TGCGCCAGCAGCTTGACGGAGCCTCGGAGCGGCTACACCTTC. Protein sequence: CASSLTEPRSGYTF.

The CDR3 DNA sequence: TGTGCCAGCGGTCACAGGAGTACCTCCTACGAGCAGTACTTC. Its protein is CASGHRSTSYEQYF. The J gene is TRBJ2-7, the V gene TRBV27; TRBD1 is a possible D gene (5 bases). The CDR3 is made up of 14 amino acids. Trimming removed 8 bases from V and 0 bases from J, with 14 bases in between. The germline V gene encodes CDR1 MNHEY and CDR2 SMNVEV (reference sequence).

This clone was recorded only once. The chain has TRBV2 and TRBJ2-2, with 12 bases aligning to TRBD1. Looked up from germline, CDR1 is SNHLY and CDR2 is FYNNEI. V lost 10 bases and J lost 6; bases outside the gene matches: 6. This CDR3 comprises 14 residues. CDR3 residues: CATRGTGGSGELFF. CDR3 coding DNA: TGTGCCACCCGGGGGACAGGGGGCTCCGGGGAGCTGTTTTTT.

This clone was picked up one time. V and J are TRBV19 and TRBJ1-6; unclear D gene. CDR3 length: 14 amino acids. V dropped 6 bases and J dropped 7 bases, with 13 bases sitting between them. CDR1 is LNHDA and CDR2 is SQIVND in the germline V gene (reference sequence). CDR3: CASRVGAPNSPLHF. As DNA, the CDR3 is TGTGCCAGTAGAGTGGGCGCTCCGAATTCACCCCTCCACTTT.

The CDR3 DNA is TGTGCCAGCAGTGACAGAGGCAGGGGTAATCAGCCCCAGCATTTT. Translation gives CASSDRGRGNQPQHF. V and J are TRBV6-1 and TRBJ1-5, with D tentatively TRBD1 (6 bases). This CDR3 comprises 15 residues. V gave up 3 bases and J gave up 4 bases, with 13 bases separating them. CDR1 MNHNS and CDR2 SASEGT come from the germline V gene.

The chain carries TRBV7-9 and TRBJ2-2, with D perhaps matching TRBD2 (7 bases). CDR1 SEHNR and CDR2 FQNEAQ come from the germline V gene (reference sequence). V lost 4 bases and J lost 1, with 16 bases in between. The length of the CDR3 is 17 residues. CDR3 protein: CASSSLQGGGNTGELFF. The DNA of the CDR3 is TGTGCCAGCAGCTCCTTACAGGGAGGGGGGAACACCGGGGAGCTGTTTTTT.

The chain is built from TRBV30 and TRBJ1-1, with D perhaps matching TRBD1 (5 bases). CDR3 length: 12 residues. The V end was cut by 5 bases, the J end by 1 base, with 8 bases between. The V gene's germline CDR1 is GTSNPN and CDR2 SVGIG (reference sequence). DNA of the CDR3: TGTGCCTGGGGAGACAGGAACACTGAAGCTTTCTTT. Translated, it gives CAWGDRNTEAFF.

This rearrangement joins TRBV24-1 to TRBJ2-5, with 8 bases that match TRBD1. CDR1 and CDR2 from the germline V gene are KGHDR and SFDVKD. CDR3 length equals 15 residues. With V trimmed by 3 bases and J by 5 bases, 7 bases remained unmatched. CDR3 DNA: TGTGCCACCAGTGATCCCAGGGGGCCGGGGGAGACCCAGTACTTC. The encoded protein is CATSDPRGPGETQYF.

The chain recombines TRBV9 with TRBJ1-2, with 10 nucleotides matching TRBD1. Per germline, CDR1 SGDLS and CDR2 YYNGEE. J gave up 6 bases and V 3 bases, and 5 bases lay outside the gene matches. CDR3 length: 14 amino acids. This chain's CDR3 is CASSAWTGGDGYTF. DNA of the CDR3: TGTGCCAGCAGCGCCTGGACAGGGGGGGATGGCTACACCTTC.

The rearrangement joins TRBV5-4 to TRBJ1-1; D may be TRBD1 (6 bases). Germline-derived CDR1 and CDR2 are SGHNT and YYREEE (reference sequence). The CDR3 extends over 13 amino acids. V shed 5 bases and J shed 7 bases, with 15 bases lying between them. The CDR3 DNA reads TGTGCCAGCAGTCGGACTTCGGACAGTGAAGCTTTCTTT. Translated: CASSRTSDSEAFF.

The chain carries TRBV3-1 (or the pseudogene TRBV3-2) and TRBJ2-6, with 7 bases lining up with TRBD2. Looked up from germline, CDR1 is LGHDT and CDR2 is YNNKEL (reference sequence). V dropped 4 bases and J dropped 0; count of bases not matched to a gene: 9. The CDR3 runs 18 residues. CDR3: CASSRKGGGVSGANVLTF. The CDR3 DNA is TGTGCCAGCAGCCGGAAAGGCGGGGGTGTCTCTGGGGCCAACGTCCTGACTTTC.

In regard to this clone: This same CDR3 is encoded by further DNA sequences in the sample. The V gene is TRBV5-1, the J gene TRBJ1-4; the D is unclear. The V gene's germline CDR1 is SGHRS and CDR2 YFSETQ. This CDR3 is 14 amino acids long. V shed 4 bases and J shed 0 bases, with 7 bases lying between them. CDR3 loop: CASSPDSTNEKLFF. CDR3 sequence (DNA): TGCGCCAGCAGCCCGGACTCAACTAATGAAAAACTGTTTTTT.

The V call is TRBV4-1, the J call TRBJ1-1, with D possibly matching TRBD1 (5 bases). Germline loops: CDR1 MGHRA, CDR2 YSYEKL. V lost 2 bases to trimming and J lost 4 bases, with 14 bases between them. This CDR3 contains 15 residues. The CDR3 spells CASSQLGAPRTEAFF. The DNA for the CDR3 is TGCGCCAGCAGCCAATTAGGGGCCCCCCGCACTGAAGCTTTCTTT.

The chain joins TRBV6-6 to TRBJ1-1; possible D gene TRBD1, 5 bases. CDR3 size: 16 residues. Germline V gene sequence: CDR1 MNHNY, CDR2 SVGAGI (reference sequence). V lost 5 bases and J 1 base, leaving 17 bases between the germline ends. The CDR3 DNA reads as TGTGCCAGCAGTAACGCGGAGGGGTTACAGAACACTGAAGCTTTCTTT. It specifies CASSNAEGLQNTEAFF.

The chain carries TRBV2 and TRBJ1-1, with TRBD1 matching over 8 bases. The CDR3 is 14 residues long. The V segment lost 6 bases and the J segment 6 bases; nucleotides outside the gene matches: 9. CDR1 and CDR2 from the germline V gene are SNHLY and FYNNEI. CDR3 protein: CASSVYRGISEAFF. For the CDR3, the DNA is TGTGCCAGCAGCGTCTACAGGGGGATTTCTGAAGCTTTCTTT.